The 32 T cell receptor beta chains below all came from one sample that was sequenced in a study of shared clonotypes between healthy human individuals (dated by TCRdb to 2020 to 2022). The library was generated by the immunoSEQ multiplex PCR assay. TCRdb provides this immuneACCESS table in a form limited to in-frame rearrangements. Some clones are lacking; in checked studies, under half of them reflect an unresolved V gene, and why the rest are absent is not known. For this sample there are hundreds of thousands of clones; about 74% appear just once. Of the sample, 1.7% is held by the ten largest clones. Sequenced: memory CD4+ T cells sorted from blood. This specimen's cell subset or site label, per the study, means: CD45RA-negative fraction. Receptor source: a woman under 40 in good health.

The chain couples TRBV11-2 to TRBJ1-5; a weak D match, TRBD1 (6 bases). CDR1 SGHAT and CDR2 FQNNGV come from the germline V gene. The V end lost 3 bases, the J end lost 4 bases, and 13 bases lay between the germline ends. This CDR3 region has 15 residues. Here the CDR3 reads CASSFQGRGNQPQHF. The CDR3 DNA sequence: TGTGCCAGCAGCTTTCAAGGCAGGGGAAATCAGCCCCAGCATTTT.

This clone was counted a few times. J is TRBJ2-3 and V is TRBV6-1; TRBD2 matches at 7 bases. The CDR3 spans 15 residues. Unmatched junction bases numbered 7, after V lost 3 bases and J lost 4 bases. CDR1 and CDR2 from the germline V gene are MNHNS and SASEGT. The CDR3 loop reads CASSEQGGSADTQYF. The DNA of the CDR3 is TGTGCCAGCAGTGAGCAGGGCGGGAGCGCAGATACGCAGTATTTT.

As regards this clone: Additional DNA sequences in this sample encode the identical CDR3. The chain carries TRBV5-1 and TRBJ2-1, with D uncertain. The CDR3 is made up of 15 amino acids. V dropped 1 base and J dropped 4 bases, with 12 bases sitting between them. The germline V gene has CDR1 SGHRS and CDR2 YFSETQ. In nucleotides, the CDR3 is TGCGCCAGCAGCTTGTCTAGTGCTCTGTACAATGAGCAGTTCTTC. This gives the protein CASSLSSALYNEQFF.

The chain carries TRBV4-1 and TRBJ1-2; the D gene is possibly TRBD1 (6 bases). Germline V gene data show CDR1 as MGHRA and CDR2 as YSYEKL. V gave up 4 bases and J gave up 1 base, with 10 bases separating them. This CDR3 has 14 amino acids. CDR3 bases: TGCGCCAGCAGCCCCGAGGGGGATAACTATGGCTACACCTTC. Residues: CASSPEGDNYGYTF.

The V and J genes are TRBV30 and TRBJ2-2; 9 bases map to TRBD1. The trim removed 4 bases at V and 3 bases at J, leaving 6 bases unmatched. This CDR3 comprises 15 residues. CDR1 and CDR2 (germline): GTSNPN, SVGIG (reference sequence). The CDR3 loop is CAWNTGQGHTGELFF. CDR3 nucleotide sequence: TGTGCCTGGAATACAGGACAGGGGCACACCGGGGAGCTGTTTTTT.

This clone was observed once. CDR3 bases: TGTGCCTGGAGCGCAACAGAGAACACTGAAGCTTTCTTT. Translated: CAWSATENTEAFF. The chain has TRBV30 and TRBJ1-1; D gene unclear. Germline V gives CDR1 GTSNPN, CDR2 SVGIG (reference sequence). The CDR3 is 13 residues long. The V gene lost 3 bases and the J gene lost 1 base, with 9 bases spanning the gap. Full variable domain (rest looked up from reference TRBV30 and TRBJ1-1): SQTIHQWPATLVQPVGSPLSLECTVEGTSNPNLYWYRQAAGRGLQLLFYSVGIGQISSEVPQNLSASRPQDRQFILSSKKLLLSDSGFYLCAWSATENTEAFFGQGTRLTVV.

The chain links TRBV28 to TRBJ2-1; TRBD2 matches at 8 bases. In germline, CDR1 is MDHEN, CDR2 SYDVKM. V gave up 6 bases and J gave up 3 bases; unmatched junction bases: 7. The CDR3 is 15 amino acids. Written as DNA, the CDR3 is TGTGCCAGCAGCTCTATAACTAGCGGCTACAATGAGCAGTTCTTC. Translation gives CASSSITSGYNEQFF.

This clone is a singleton in its sample. This chain uses TRBV28 with TRBJ1-1, with D perhaps TRBD1 (5 bases). V shed 5 bases and J shed 4 bases, with 11 bases lying between them. The CDR3 sequence is 13 residues long. Germline CDR1 is MDHEN and CDR2 is SYDVKM. CDR3 DNA: TGTGCCAGCAGTGTAACAGGATCCACTGAAGCTTTCTTT. It encodes CASSVTGSTEAFF.

This chain links TRBV30 with TRBJ2-5; 8 bases match TRBD1. The J call may not be correct, given that the DNA end is closer to TRBJ2-7. This CDR3 comprises 15 residues. Looked up from germline, CDR1 is GTSNPN and CDR2 is SVGIG (reference sequence). The CDR3 is CAWTPRQGAFDEQYF. The DNA of the CDR3 is TGTGCCTGGACCCCCCGGCAGGGGGCTTTCGACGAGCAGTACTTC.

On this clone: The sample carries other DNA sequences with the same CDR3. The chain is built from TRBV7-9 and TRBJ1-5; D ambiguous. Germline V gene lookup returns CDR1 SEHNR and CDR2 FQNEAQ (reference sequence). V lost 2 bases and J lost 2, with 7 bases in between. CDR3 length equals 14 residues. CDR3 protein: CASSLTGGNQPQHF. The CDR3 DNA is TGTGCCAGCAGCTTAACGGGAGGCAATCAGCCCCAGCATTTT.

On this clone: Other DNA sequences from this sample encode an identical CDR3 as well. The chain links TRBV29-1 to TRBJ1-2; D is undetermined. Germline V gives CDR1 SQVTM, CDR2 ANQGSEA. Trimming took off 3 bases at V and 7 bases at J, with 3 bases between the two ends. There are 9 residues in the CDR3. Here the CDR3 reads CSVDGGYTF. DNA for the CDR3: TGCAGCGTTGACGGTGGCTACACCTTC.

This clone was observed a single time. The chain links TRBV2 to TRBJ1-2; TRBD1 matches 9 bases. The J segment lost 1 base and the V segment lost 4 bases, leaving 4 bases of the junction unmatched. The CDR3 contains 15 residues. Germline V lookup: CDR1 SNHLY, CDR2 FYNNEI. The CDR3 loop reads CASSVRQGGNYGYTF. CDR3 sequence (DNA): TGTGCCAGCAGTGTAAGACAGGGGGGTAACTATGGCTACACCTTC.

The chain links TRBV6-1 to TRBJ2-7; 7 nucleotides line up with TRBD1. J was trimmed by 3 bases and V by 6 bases; bases with no gene match: 11. CDR3 length: 15 residues. CDR1 and CDR2 from the germline V gene are MNHNS and SASEGT. Here the CDR3 DNA reads TGTGCCAGCAGGGGATCGGGACAGTCCTTCTACGAGCAGTACTTC. It encodes CASRGSGQSFYEQYF.

This clone is a singleton in its sample. The chain has TRBV18 and TRBJ2-5; D might be TRBD2 (6 bases). Germline V gives CDR1 KGHSH, CDR2 LQKENI. V gave up 5 bases and J gave up 1 base, with 11 bases separating them. This CDR3 is built from 14 residues. Here the CDR3 reads CASSFSSAQETQYF. In nucleotides, the CDR3 is TGTGCCAGCTCATTTTCTAGCGCCCAAGAGACCCAGTACTTC.

The chain recombines TRBV19 with TRBJ2-7, with no clear D. This CDR3 spans 13 amino acids. V was trimmed by 6 bases and J by 6 bases, leaving 15 bases between them. CDR1 is LNHDA and CDR2 is SQIVND in the germline V gene (reference sequence). The chain's CDR3 is CASSRGEFSEQYF. The CDR3 region has the DNA TGTGCCAGTAGCCGTGGTGAGTTCAGCGAGCAGTACTTC.

This chain uses TRBV4-1 with TRBJ2-7, with 8 bases lining up with TRBD1. This CDR3 is 17 amino acids long. V lost 2 bases, J lost 3 bases, and 12 bases stayed unmatched. CDR1 and CDR2 (germline): MGHRA, YSYEKL. The CDR3 coding sequence is TGCGCCAGCAGCCAAAGGCATTCGGGACAGGCGTACTACGAGCAGTACTTC. It encodes CASSQRHSGQAYYEQYF.

The chain couples TRBV9 to TRBJ2-1, with 9 bases fitting TRBD1. The CDR3 is 15 residues long. V shed 1 base, J shed 4 bases, and the junction held 3 bases outside the gene matches. The germline V gene has CDR1 SGDLS and CDR2 YYNGEE. CDR3 region: CASSVRDREYNEQFF. As DNA, the CDR3 is TGTGCCAGCAGCGTAAGGGACAGGGAGTACAATGAGCAGTTCTTC.

This clone has just one count. This sequence joins TRBV5-1 and TRBJ1-4; 9 nucleotides align to TRBD1. This CDR3 region has 14 residues. After removal of 4 bases from V and 3 bases from J, the junction contained 1 base not matched to a gene. The germline V gene has CDR1 SGHRS and CDR2 YFSETQ. CDR3 bases: TGCGCCAGCAGCCGACAGGGGGCTAATGAAAAACTGTTTTTT. It is translated as CASSRQGANEKLFF.

The chain uses TRBV7-2 and TRBJ2-2; 7 nucleotides agree with TRBD2. The junction had 11 bases not matched to a gene; V was cut back by 8 bases and J by 5 bases. Looked up from germline, CDR1 is SGHTA and CDR2 is FQGNSA. The CDR3 is 15 amino acids. Here the CDR3 reads CASRREGSGTGELFF. Written as DNA, the CDR3 is TGTGCCAGCCGAAGGGAGGGATCGGGAACCGGGGAGCTGTTTTTT.

This clone was counted a single time. The V and J genes are TRBV2 and TRBJ1-1; the match to TRBD1 covers 7 bases. CDR1 is SNHLY, CDR2 FYNNEI, per germline. The CDR3 consists of 14 residues. Trimming took 5 bases from V and 1 from J; bases not matched to a gene: 4. The CDR3 protein is CASSPRQGNTEAFF. The CDR3 nucleotides are TGTGCCAGCAGTCCTCGACAGGGGAACACTGAAGCTTTCTTT.

The chain recombines TRBV14 with TRBJ2-7; D ambiguous. Trimming shortened V by 8 bases and J by 0 bases, and 11 bases separated the two germline ends. Germline CDR1 SGHDN, CDR2 FVKESK. The CDR3 sequence is 13 residues long. DNA for the CDR3: TGTGCCAGCGGCCGTGTCGACTCCTACGAGCAGTACTTC. As protein: CASGRVDSYEQYF.

In this sample, this clone turned up many times. This rearrangement joins TRBV6-4 to TRBJ2-3; 12 nucleotides align to TRBD2. Germline CDR1 MRHNA, CDR2 SNTAGT. The CDR3 sequence is 13 residues long. V gave up 8 bases and J gave up 3 bases; unmatched junction bases: 0. The CDR3 sequence: CASGTSGTDTQYF. As DNA, the CDR3 is TGTGCCAGCGGGACTAGCGGGACAGATACGCAGTATTTT.

The chain joins TRBV25-1 to TRBJ2-1; D is possibly TRBD2 (5 bases). V lost 8 bases and J 0 bases, leaving 14 bases between the germline ends. Germline V gene data show CDR1 as MGHDK and CDR2 as SYGVNS. This CDR3 has 15 residues. CDR3 DNA: TGTGCCAGCTCAAGTAGCGTCAGCTCCTACAATGAGCAGTTCTTC. The encoded protein is CASSSSVSSYNEQFF.

The chain couples TRBV19 to TRBJ2-1; TRBD1 matches at 9 bases. Trimming removed 4 bases from V and 6 bases from J; junction bases left unmatched: 4. The CDR3 spans 14 residues. The V gene's germline CDR1 is LNHDA and CDR2 SQIVND (reference sequence). The CDR3 DNA is TGTGCCAGTAGTAACCCGACAGGGGGCAATGAGCAGTTCTTC. Protein: CASSNPTGGNEQFF.

The V call is TRBV7-6, the J call TRBJ2-7, with D unresolved. The CDR3 loop spans 13 amino acids. The V and J ends lost 0 bases and 2 bases respectively, with 5 bases between them. Germline lookup yields CDR1 SGHVS and CDR2 FNYEAQ. CDR3 region: CASSLAPAYEQYF. The DNA of the CDR3 is TGTGCCAGCAGCTTAGCGCCGGCCTACGAGCAGTACTTC.

This clone was detected only once. The chain links TRBV5-1 to TRBJ2-7; no clear D. V lost 0 bases and J 0 bases, leaving 16 bases between the germline ends. Germline CDR1 and CDR2: SGHRS and YFSETQ. CDR3 size: 17 residues. This chain's CDR3 is CASSLGDWSSRSYEQYF. DNA for the CDR3: TGCGCCAGCAGCTTGGGAGACTGGTCGAGTCGCTCCTACGAGCAGTACTTC.

V usage is TRBV27 and J usage is TRBJ1-2, with 7 bases matching TRBD1. V was pared by 5 bases and J by 8 bases, with 8 bases of the junction left unmatched. Per the germline V gene, CDR1 is MNHEY and CDR2 is SMNVEV (reference sequence). The CDR3 length is 13 residues. The CDR3 loop is CASSLTGFQGYTF. CDR3 nucleotide sequence: TGTGCCAGCAGTCTGACAGGGTTTCAAGGCTACACCTTC.

This clone was seen more than once but under ten times. The chain joins TRBV2 to TRBJ2-7; 7 nucleotides line up with TRBD2. The CDR3 spans 15 residues. Unmatched junction bases numbered 11, after V lost 6 bases and J lost 3 bases. Germline CDR1 SNHLY, CDR2 FYNNEI. CDR3 amino acids: CASSPLTSEIYEQYF. The CDR3 bases are TGTGCCAGCAGCCCCCTCACTAGCGAAATCTACGAGCAGTACTTC. The full variable domain, in which reference TRBV2 and TRBJ2-7 provide the parts outside the CDR3, is EPEVTQTPSHQVTQMGQEVILRCVPISNHLYFYWYRQILGQKVEFLVSFYNNEISEKSEIFDDQFSVERPDGSNFTLKIRSTKLEDSAMYFCASSPLTSEIYEQYFGPGTRLTVT.

CDR3 residues: CASSAGQLFF. CDR3 nucleotides: TGTGCCAGTAGTGCCGGACAGCTGTTTTTT. The chain is built from TRBV19 and TRBJ1-4, with TRBD1 as a possible D gene (6 bases). V was clipped by 5 bases and J by 14 bases, with 9 bases between them. Germline V gene lookup returns CDR1 LNHDA and CDR2 SQIVND (reference sequence). The CDR3 contains 10 residues.

The chain has TRBV7-3 and TRBJ2-6; unclear D gene. V shed 4 bases and J shed 4 bases, with 11 bases lying between them. Germline assignment: CDR1 SGHTA and CDR2 FQGTGA. CDR3 length equals 15 residues. CDR3 region: CASSSIALGANVLTF. The CDR3 region has the DNA TGTGCCAGCAGCTCCATAGCTCTGGGGGCCAACGTCCTGACTTTC.

The chain is built from TRBV7-9 and TRBJ1-2; 10 bases are a match to TRBD1. Germline V gene lookup returns CDR1 SEHNR and CDR2 FQNEAQ (reference sequence). The length of the CDR3 is 13 residues. V lost 5 bases, J lost 8 bases, and 5 bases stayed unmatched. The CDR3 DNA reads as TGTGCCAGCAGCCCCCGGGACAGGGGCGGCTACACCTTC. Translating gives CASSPRDRGGYTF.

This chain links TRBV13 with TRBJ1-1; D ambiguous. V lost 0 bases and J 4 bases, leaving 15 bases between the germline ends. CDR3 size: 16 residues. The germline V gene encodes CDR1 PRHDT and CDR2 FYEKMQ (reference sequence). The DNA of the CDR3 is TGTGCCAGCAGCTTAGGATTCGCGAGTGTGGCCACTGAAGCTTTCTTT. This gives the protein CASSLGFASVATEAFF.